This paragraph covers one T cell receptor beta chain sequence. Its antigen remains unknown. Trimming cost V 5 bases and J 5 bases; bases outside gene matches: 3. The CDR3 contains 13 residues. Time point meaning: newly diagnosed GD, antithyroid drugs for less than 3 months. There was RNA extracted from PBMCs, and the TCR library was made from it. From an endocrinology department in Xi'an, China, came the patients. This sample stems from a study of regulatory T cells in long-lasting Graves disease. Points from the study as a whole: With persistent disease, TRBV28, TRBJ1-2 and TRBJ2-5 were the favored segments.

For TCR beta, libraries came from iRepertoire HTBI primers and Arm-PCR of CDR3 regions. Each CDR3 protein gets one entry after TCRdb re-called the multiplex PCR reads with MiXCR. The sample includes around 450,000 distinct CDR3 sequences, 15% of them seen just once. The same sample was also used in a study of T cells in Graves' hyperthyroidism and ophthalmopathy.

This TCR was recovered from a woman in her 40s with Graves disease. V is TRBV12-3 or TRBV12-4 and J is TRBJ2-7; TRBD1 matches 10 bases. The specimen was peripheral blood mononuclear cells (PBMCs), collected at new diagnosis, from a patient treated with antithyroid drugs. CDR3 DNA: TGTGCCAGCAGTCGGGGACAGGGGAACGAGCAGTACTTC. This sequence encodes CASSRGQGNEQYF.